A selection of T cell receptor beta chains follows, all from one sample in a study of cytomegalovirus exposure and HLA in healthy donors. Repertoires were generated with immunoSEQ multiplex PCR, while TCRdb's copy carries only in-frame clones and drops some. The table has under 80,000 clones, more than 80% seen once. What was sequenced was PBMCs. These TCRs come from a woman between 18 and 30 years old in good health and CMV-seronegative. Both conserved end residues are part of each CDR3. The order of the fields is J gene, clone size, D gene, V gene, CDR3 DNA, CDR3 protein. The D gene is left open where the match is weak. Expanded clones are given a class, and other clones once, few, many or no size at all.

>TRBJ2-5|-|TRBD2|TRBV5-4
TGTGCCAGCAGCCGGGCGGGGGGGGGCTCAGAGACCCAGTACTTC
CASSRAGGGSETQYF
>TRBJ2-3|-|-|TRBV4-1
TGCGCCAGCAGCCCCCACGGGCAGGGCGCAGATACGCAGTATTTT
CASSPHGQGADTQYF
>TRBJ2-1|-|TRBD2|TRBV4-1
TGCGCCAGCAGCCAAGTGGTAGCTAGCGGGTCCTACAATGAGCAGTTCTTC
CASSQVVASGSYNEQFF
>TRBJ1-6|once|-|TRBV30
TGTGCCTGGAGCGGCCAGGTCGGCTCACCCCTCCACTTT
CAWSGQVGSPLHF
>TRBJ1-1|-|-|TRBV7-9
TGTGCCAGCAGCACTAGAGGGAACACTGAAGCTTTCTTT
CASSTRGNTEAFF
>TRBJ2-3|-|TRBD2|TRBV7-2
TGTGCCAGCAGCTCAGAGGGACTAGCGGGATCAGATACGCAGTATTTT
CASSSEGLAGSDTQYF
>TRBJ2-5|-|TRBD2|TRBV6-5
TGTGCCAGCAGGAAGGGGCAGGGAGGGGAGACCCAGTACTTC
CASRKGQGGETQYF
>TRBJ1-1|-|-|TRBV10-3
TGTGCCATCAGTGTTGGCGGGGCCTACTCCTCGAACACTGAAGCTTTCTTT
CAISVGGAYSSNTEAFF
>TRBJ2-1|-|-|TRBV11-2
TGTGCCAGCAGCTTAGTCAGGGGTCCCCTCTACAATGAGCAGTTCTTC
CASSLVRGPLYNEQFF
>TRBJ2-7|-|-|TRBV15
TGTGCCACCAGCAGAGATCCTTCCCAGGGTCGGTACGAGCAGTACTTC
CATSRDPSQGRYEQYF
>TRBJ2-3|-|TRBD2|TRBV5-1
TGCGCCAGCAGCAGACTAGCGGGAAACACAGATACGCAGTATTTT
CASSRLAGNTDTQYF
>TRBJ2-1|once|-|TRBV30
TGTGCCTGGAGGGGACACGTTGGTCCGTTCTTC
CAWRGHVGPFF
>TRBJ1-4|-|TRBD1|TRBV9
TGTGCCAGCAGCCTTAGACAGGGGGAGGGAGAAAAACTGTTTTTT
CASSLRQGEGEKLFF
>TRBJ2-4|few|TRBD1|TRBV29-1
TGCAGCGCCAGGGACAGCGTGGGGGACATTCAGTACTTC
CSARDSVGDIQYF
>TRBJ2-7|-|-|TRBV4-2
TGTGCCAGCAGCCAAGTCGGCTCGGGGGACTACGAGCAGTACTTC
CASSQVGSGDYEQYF
>TRBJ2-5|-|TRBD2|TRBV13
TGTGCCAGCAGCTTACGGCTAGCGGGGGAGACCCAGTACTTC
CASSLRLAGETQYF
>TRBJ2-1|-|-|TRBV28
TGTGCCAGCAGTAAAGTGGGGGGACCCAATGAGCAGTTCTTC
CASSKVGGPNEQFF
>TRBJ2-7|-|-|TRBV27
TGTGCCAGCAGTTTAGTGGCAGGCTACGAGCAGTACTTC
CASSLVAGYEQYF
>TRBJ2-2|-|TRBD2|TRBV9
TGTGCCAGCAGCGAACATAGCGGGAGTGTGACCGGGGAGCTGTTTTTT
CASSEHSGSVTGELFF
>TRBJ2-7|-|TRBD1|TRBV28
TGTGCCAGCAGTGGGGGGACAGGGCCTTACGAGCAGTACTTC
CASSGGTGPYEQYF
>TRBJ2-3|-|TRBD2|TRBV7-2
TGTGCCAGCAGCTTAGTTCTAGCGGGGGGCACAGATACGCAGTATTTT
CASSLVLAGGTDTQYF
>TRBJ2-7|-|-|TRBV23-1
TGCGCCAGCAGTCAATCGTGGAACAGGGCGAGCTCCTACGAGCAGTACTTC
CASSQSWNRASSYEQYF
>TRBJ2-1|-|TRBD2|TRBV7-9
TGTGCCAGCAGCTTAGCCTTAGCGGGGGCCAGTGAGCAGTTCTTC
CASSLALAGASEQFF